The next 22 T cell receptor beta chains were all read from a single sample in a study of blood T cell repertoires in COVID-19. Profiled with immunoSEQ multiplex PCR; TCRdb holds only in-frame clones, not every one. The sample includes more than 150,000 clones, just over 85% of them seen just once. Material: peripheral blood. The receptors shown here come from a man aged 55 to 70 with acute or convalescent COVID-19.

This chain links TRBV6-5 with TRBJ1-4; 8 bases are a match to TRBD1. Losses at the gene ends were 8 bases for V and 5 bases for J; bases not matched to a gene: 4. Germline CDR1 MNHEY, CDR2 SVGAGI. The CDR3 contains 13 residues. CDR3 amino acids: CASYRGENEKLFF. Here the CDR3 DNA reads TGTGCCAGCTACAGGGGGGAGAATGAAAAACTGTTTTTT.

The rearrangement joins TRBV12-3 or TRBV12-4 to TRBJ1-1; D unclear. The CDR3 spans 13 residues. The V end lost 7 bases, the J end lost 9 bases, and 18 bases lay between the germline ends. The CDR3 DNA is TGTGCCAGCACCCAGGAAGAGGGATCGAAAGCTTTCTTT. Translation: CASTQEEGSKAFF.

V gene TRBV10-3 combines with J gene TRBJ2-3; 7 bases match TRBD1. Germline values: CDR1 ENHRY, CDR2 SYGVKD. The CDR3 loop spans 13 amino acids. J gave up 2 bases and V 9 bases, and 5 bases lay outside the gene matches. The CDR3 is CAIRGPDTDTQYF. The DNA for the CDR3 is TGTGCCATAAGGGGGCCGGACACAGATACGCAGTATTTT.

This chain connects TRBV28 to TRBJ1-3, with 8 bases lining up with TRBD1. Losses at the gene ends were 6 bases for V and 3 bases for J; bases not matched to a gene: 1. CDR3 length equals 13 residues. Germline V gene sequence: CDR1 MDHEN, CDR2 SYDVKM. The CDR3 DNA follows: TGTGCCAGCAGCACAGGGGGTGGAAACACCATATATTTT. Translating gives CASSTGGGNTIYF.

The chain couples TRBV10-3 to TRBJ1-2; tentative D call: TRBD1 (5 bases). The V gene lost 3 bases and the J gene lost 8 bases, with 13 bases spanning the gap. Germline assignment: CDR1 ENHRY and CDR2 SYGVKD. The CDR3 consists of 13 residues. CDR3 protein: CAISDPTGYGYTF. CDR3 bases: TGTGCCATCAGTGACCCTACAGGTTACGGCTACACCTTC.

The CDR3 DNA sequence: TGTGCCAGCAGCTTAGATGTCAGCTCCTACGAGCAGTACTTC. It translates to CASSLDVSSYEQYF. The chain couples TRBV11-2 to TRBJ2-7; D gene ambiguous. V lost 0 bases and J lost 0, with 6 bases in between. Germline V CDR1 and CDR2: SGHAT, FQNNGV. The CDR3 is 14 residues long.

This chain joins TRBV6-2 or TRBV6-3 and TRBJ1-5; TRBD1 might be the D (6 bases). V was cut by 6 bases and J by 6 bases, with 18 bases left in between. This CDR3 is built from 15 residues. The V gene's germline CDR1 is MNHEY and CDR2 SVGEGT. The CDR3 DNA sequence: TGTGCCAGCAGCCTTTCTCGGGGGGCTAGTCAGCCCCAGCATTTT. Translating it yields CASSLSRGASQPQHF.

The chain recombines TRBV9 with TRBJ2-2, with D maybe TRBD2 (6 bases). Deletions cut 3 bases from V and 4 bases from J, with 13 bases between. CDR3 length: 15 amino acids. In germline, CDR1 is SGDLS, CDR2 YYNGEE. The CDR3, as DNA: TGTGCCAGCAGCGCTCTTGGGAGGTTCACCGGGGAGCTGTTTTTT. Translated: CASSALGRFTGELFF. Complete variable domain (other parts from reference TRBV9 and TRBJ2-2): DSGVTQTPKHLITATGQRVTLRCSPRSGDLSVYWYQQSLDQGLQFLIQYYNGEERAKGNILERFSAQQFPDLHSELNLSSLELGDSALYFCASSALGRFTGELFFGEGSRLTVL.

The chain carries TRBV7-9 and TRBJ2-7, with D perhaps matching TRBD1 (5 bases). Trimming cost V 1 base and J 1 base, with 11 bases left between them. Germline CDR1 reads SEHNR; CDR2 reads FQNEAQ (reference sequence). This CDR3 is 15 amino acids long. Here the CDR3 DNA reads TGTGCCAGCAGCTTAGGCCAGGGCCTATCCTACGAGCAGTACTTC. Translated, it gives CASSLGQGLSYEQYF.

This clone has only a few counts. The CDR3 protein is CASSPSGGRLHEQYF. For the CDR3, the DNA is TGTGCCAGCTCACCTTCGGGGGGGCGCCTCCACGAGCAGTACTTC. This chain connects TRBV18 to TRBJ2-7, with 8 positions matching TRBD2. CDR3 length equals 15 residues. The V and J ends lost 3 bases and 5 bases, in that order; junction bases with no gene match: 9. Germline V gene data show CDR1 as KGHSH and CDR2 as LQKENI.

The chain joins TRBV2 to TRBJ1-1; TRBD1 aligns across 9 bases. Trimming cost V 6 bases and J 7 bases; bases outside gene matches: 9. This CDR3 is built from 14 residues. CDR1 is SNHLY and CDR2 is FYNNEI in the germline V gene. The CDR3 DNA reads TGTGCCAGCAGGGGGACAGGGCCGGGAATTGAAGCTTTCTTT. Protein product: CASRGTGPGIEAFF.

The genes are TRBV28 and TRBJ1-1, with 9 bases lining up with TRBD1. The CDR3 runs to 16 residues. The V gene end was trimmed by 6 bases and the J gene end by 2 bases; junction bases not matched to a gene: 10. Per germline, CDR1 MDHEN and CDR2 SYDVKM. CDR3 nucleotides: TGTGCCAGCAGCCCCGGGACAGGGAGGGGTAACACTGAAGCTTTCTTT. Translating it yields CASSPGTGRGNTEAFF.

Written as DNA, the CDR3 is TGTGCCATCGCCCATCAGAGCGCACCCTCCCGGGGTACGCAGTATTTT. Amino acids: CAIAHQSAPSRGTQYF. The V gene is TRBV10-3, the J gene TRBJ2-3; possibly TRBD2 for D (5 bases). The CDR3 has 16 amino acids. The germline gives CDR1 ENHRY, CDR2 SYGVKD. V was shortened by 8 bases and J by 8 bases, with 26 bases between the two germline ends.

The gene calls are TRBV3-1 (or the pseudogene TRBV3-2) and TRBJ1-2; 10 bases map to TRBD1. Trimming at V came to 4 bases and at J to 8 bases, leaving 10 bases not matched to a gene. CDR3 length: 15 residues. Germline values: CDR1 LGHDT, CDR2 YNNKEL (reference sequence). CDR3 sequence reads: CASSRVSGTGEGYTF. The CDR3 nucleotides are TGTGCCAGCAGCCGCGTGTCCGGGACAGGGGAAGGCTACACCTTC.

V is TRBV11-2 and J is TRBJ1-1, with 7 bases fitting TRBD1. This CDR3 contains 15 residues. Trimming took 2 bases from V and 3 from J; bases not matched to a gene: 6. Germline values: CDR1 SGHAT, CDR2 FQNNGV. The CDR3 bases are TGTGCCAGCAGCTTATTTGAGGGGGCGGACACTGAAGCTTTCTTT. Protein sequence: CASSLFEGADTEAFF.

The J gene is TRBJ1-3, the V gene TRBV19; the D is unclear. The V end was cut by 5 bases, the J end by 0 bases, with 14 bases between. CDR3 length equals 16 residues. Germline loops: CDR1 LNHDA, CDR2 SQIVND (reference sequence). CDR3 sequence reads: CASSFTPTGSGNTIYF. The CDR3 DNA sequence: TGTGCCAGTAGTTTCACTCCGACGGGCTCTGGAAACACCATATATTTT.

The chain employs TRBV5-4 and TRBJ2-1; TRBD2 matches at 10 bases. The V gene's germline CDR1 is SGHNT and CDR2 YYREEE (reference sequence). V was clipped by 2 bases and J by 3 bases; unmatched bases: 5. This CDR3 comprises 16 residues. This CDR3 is CASSLRTSGDYNEQFF. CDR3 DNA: TGTGCCAGCAGCTTAAGGACTAGCGGAGACTACAATGAGCAGTTCTTC.

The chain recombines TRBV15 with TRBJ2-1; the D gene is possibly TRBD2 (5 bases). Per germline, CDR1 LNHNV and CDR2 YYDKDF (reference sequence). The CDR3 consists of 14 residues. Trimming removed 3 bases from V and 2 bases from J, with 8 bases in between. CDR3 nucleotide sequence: TGTGCCACCAGCAGGGACGGGGCCTACAATGAGCAGTTCTTC. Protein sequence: CATSRDGAYNEQFF.

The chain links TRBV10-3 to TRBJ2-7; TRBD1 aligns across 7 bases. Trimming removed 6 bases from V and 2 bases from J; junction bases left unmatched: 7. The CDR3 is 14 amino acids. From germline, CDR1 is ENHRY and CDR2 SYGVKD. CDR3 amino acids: CAIRRQGPTYEQYF. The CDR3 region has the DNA TGTGCCATCAGAAGACAGGGACCCACCTACGAGCAGTACTTC.

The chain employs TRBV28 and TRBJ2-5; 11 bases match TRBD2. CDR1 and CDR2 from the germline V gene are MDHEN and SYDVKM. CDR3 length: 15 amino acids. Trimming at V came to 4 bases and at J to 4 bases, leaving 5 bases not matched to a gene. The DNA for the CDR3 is TGTGCCAGCAGTTCTACGGGACTAGCGGCAGAGACCCAGTACTTC. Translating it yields CASSSTGLAAETQYF.

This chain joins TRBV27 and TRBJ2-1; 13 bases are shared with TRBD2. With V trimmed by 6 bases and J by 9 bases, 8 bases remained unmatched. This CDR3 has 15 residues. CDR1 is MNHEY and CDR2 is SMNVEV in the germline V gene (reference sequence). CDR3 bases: TGTGCCAGCAGAGGGGGACTAGCGGGATATGGTGAGCAGTTCTTC. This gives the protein CASRGGLAGYGEQFF.

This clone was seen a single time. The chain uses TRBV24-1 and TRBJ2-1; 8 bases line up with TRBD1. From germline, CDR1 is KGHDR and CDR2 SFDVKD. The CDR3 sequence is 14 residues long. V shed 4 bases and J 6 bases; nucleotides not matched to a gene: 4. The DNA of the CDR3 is TGTGCCACCAGTGACCCGACAGGGGTCAATGAGCAGTTCTTC. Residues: CATSDPTGVNEQFF.